The 11 T cell receptor beta chains in this list originate from one sample, sequenced in a study of blood T cell repertoires in COVID-19. The table came from immunoSEQ multiplex PCR; TCRdb's copy has only in-frame clones and leaves some out. The sample has hundreds of thousands of clones, around 82% seen once. Input material: peripheral blood. The receptors originated from a woman between 35 and 50 years old with active or convalescent COVID-19.

This clone has only one observation. The gene calls are TRBV11-2 and TRBJ1-3; the D gene is possibly TRBD1 (5 bases). Germline V gene data show CDR1 as SGHAT and CDR2 as FQNNGV. The CDR3 runs to 16 residues. Trimming removed 5 bases from V and 4 bases from J, with 18 bases in between. CDR3 amino acids: CASSQGALLGGNTIYF. CDR3 DNA: TGTGCCAGCAGCCAAGGGGCCTTACTGGGAGGAAACACCATATATTTT.

The chain joins TRBV19 to TRBJ2-3, with 7 bases that match TRBD1. J gave up 2 bases and V 5 bases, and 7 bases lay outside the gene matches. CDR1 and CDR2 (germline): LNHDA, SQIVND (reference sequence). CDR3 length: 15 amino acids. The CDR3 coding sequence is TGTGCCAGTAGTCCCGACAGGGCCGCCACAGATACGCAGTATTTT. The encoded protein is CASSPDRAATDTQYF.

The CDR3 loop is CASSRGHSYEQYF. Here the CDR3 DNA reads TGTGCCAGCAGCCGGGGACACTCCTACGAGCAGTACTTC. The chain couples TRBV3-1 (or the pseudogene TRBV3-2) to TRBJ2-7; possibly TRBD1 for D (6 bases). The length of the CDR3 is 13 residues. Germline V gene sequence: CDR1 LGHDT, CDR2 YNNKEL (reference sequence). Trimming removed 4 bases from V and 0 bases from J, with 7 bases in between.

The chain combines TRBV10-1 with TRBJ2-3, with D possibly TRBD1 on 6 matching bases. V lost 0 bases to trimming and J lost 2 bases, with 12 bases between them. CDR3 length equals 16 residues. In germline, CDR1 is WNHNN, CDR2 SYGVQD (reference sequence). The CDR3 here is CASSESYGGHTDTQYF. As DNA, the CDR3 is TGCGCCAGCAGTGAGTCGTATGGGGGCCACACAGATACGCAGTATTTT.

The chain has TRBV18 and TRBJ1-2, with D possibly matching TRBD1 (5 bases). V lost 3 bases, J lost 3 bases, and 11 bases lay in between. This CDR3 contains 14 residues. Germline CDR1 KGHSH, CDR2 LQKENI. DNA of the CDR3: TGTGCCAGCTCACCCCAGGGTAGGGACTATGGCTACACCTTC. Translation gives CASSPQGRDYGYTF.

In this sample, this clone turned up a few times. V is TRBV14 and J is TRBJ1-3; weak D call: TRBD1 (5 bases). Germline loops: CDR1 SGHDN, CDR2 FVKESK. This CDR3 spans 13 amino acids. Trimming removed 4 bases from V and 7 bases from J, with 11 bases in between. The CDR3 bases are TGTGCCAGCAGCCTAGGGGCCTCTAACACCATATATTTT. Residues: CASSLGASNTIYF.

The chain links TRBV19 to TRBJ2-2; D ambiguous. Trimming shortened V by 10 bases and J by 0 bases, and 15 bases separated the two germline ends. This CDR3 is 15 amino acids long. Germline loops: CDR1 LNHDA, CDR2 SQIVND (reference sequence). CDR3 sequence (DNA): TGTGCCACCTTTAACAGAGTCGCGAACACCGGGGAGCTGTTTTTT. The encoded protein is CATFNRVANTGELFF.

This clone is a singleton in its sample. V and J are TRBV21-1 and TRBJ2-2; the listed D gene, TRBD2, was not tested against the DNA. TRBV21-1 is labeled a pseudogene. The CDR3 is made up of 18 amino acids. CDR3 amino acids: CASSKSLAGPTNTGELFF. CDR3 nucleotide sequence: TGTGCCAGCAGCAAATCTCTAGCGGGGCCAACGAACACCGGGGAGCTGTTTTTT.

CDR3 loop: CASSPRGEIQPQHF. CDR3 nucleotides: TGTGCCAGCAGCCCACGGGGGGAAATTCAGCCCCAGCATTTT. The V gene is TRBV5-5, the J gene TRBJ1-5; maybe TRBD1 (5 bases). The CDR3 covers 14 residues. The ends were cut back, 4 bases at V and 6 bases at J, with 14 bases in the middle. Germline V CDR1 and CDR2: SGHKS, YYEKEE (reference sequence).

The V gene is TRBV9, the J gene TRBJ1-1; weak D call: TRBD1 (6 bases). The V end was cut by 4 bases, the J end by 3 bases, with 10 bases between. There are 13 residues in the CDR3. Germline V lookup: CDR1 SGDLS, CDR2 YYNGEE. The CDR3 nucleotides are TGTGCCAGCAGCAGGGGGAGGGACACTGAAGCTTTCTTT. It is translated as CASSRGRDTEAFF.

This clone was seen more than once but under ten times. This chain joins TRBV6-5 and TRBJ1-1; possibly TRBD1 for D (6 bases). The CDR3 spans 12 residues. CDR1 is MNHEY and CDR2 is SVGAGI in the germline V gene. The V end was cut by 9 bases, the J end by 3 bases, with 11 bases between. CDR3 nucleotide sequence: TGTGCCAGTTACAGGGTAGACACTGAAGCTTTCTTT. It specifies CASYRVDTEAFF.